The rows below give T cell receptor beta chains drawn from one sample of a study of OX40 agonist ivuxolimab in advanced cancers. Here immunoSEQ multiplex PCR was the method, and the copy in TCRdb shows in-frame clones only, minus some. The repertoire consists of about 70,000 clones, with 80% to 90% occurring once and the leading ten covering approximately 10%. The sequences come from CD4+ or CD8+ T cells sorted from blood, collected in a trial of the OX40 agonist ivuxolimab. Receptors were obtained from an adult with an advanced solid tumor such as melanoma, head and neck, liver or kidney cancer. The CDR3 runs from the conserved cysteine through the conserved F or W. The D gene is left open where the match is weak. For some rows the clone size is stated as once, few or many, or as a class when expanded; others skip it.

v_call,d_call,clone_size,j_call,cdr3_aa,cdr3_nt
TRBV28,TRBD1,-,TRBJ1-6,CASSLGDRANSPLHF,TGTGCCAGCAGTTTAGGTGACAGGGCCAATTCACCCCTCCACTTT
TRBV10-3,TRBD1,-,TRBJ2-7,CAIGTGDYEQYF,TGTGCCATCGGGACAGGAGATTACGAGCAGTACTTC
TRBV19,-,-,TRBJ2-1,CASSARLVTYNEQFF,TGTGCCAGTAGTGCCAGACTAGTAACCTACAATGAGCAGTTCTTC
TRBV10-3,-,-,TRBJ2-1,CAISESRGGSEQFF,TGTGCCATCAGTGAGTCAAGGGGAGGTAGTGAGCAGTTCTTC
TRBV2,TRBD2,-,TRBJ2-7,CASSGGLAAEQYF,TGTGCCAGCAGTGGCGGACTAGCGGCCGAGCAGTACTTC
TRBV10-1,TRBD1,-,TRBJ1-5,CASRRGRGLSGYSNQPQHF,TGCGCCAGCAGGAGAGGGAGGGGGCTGTCGGGTTATAGCAATCAGCCCCAGCATTTT
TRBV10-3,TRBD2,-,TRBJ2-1,CAIAREGRHNEQFF,TGTGCCATCGCGCGGGAGGGCCGACACAATGAGCAGTTCTTC
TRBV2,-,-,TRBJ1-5,CASKLESNQPQHF,TGTGCCAGCAAACTTGAAAGCAATCAGCCCCAGCATTTT
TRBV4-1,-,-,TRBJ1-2,CASSQVGAGPNYGYTF,TGCGCCAGCAGCCAAGTGGGGGCAGGACCTAACTATGGCTACACCTTC
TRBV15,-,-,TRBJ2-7,CATSLARGVYEQYF,TGTGCCACCAGTCTAGCTAGGGGCGTCTACGAGCAGTACTTC
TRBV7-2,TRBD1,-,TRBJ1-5,CASSADRIRPQHF,TGTGCCAGCAGCGCGGACAGGATTCGACCCCAGCATTTT
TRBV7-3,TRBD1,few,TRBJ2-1,CASSVDRGGEQFF,TGTGCCAGCAGCGTCGACAGGGGAGGTGAGCAGTTCTTC
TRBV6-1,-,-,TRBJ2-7,CASSERAGRTYEQYF,TGTGCCAGCAGTGAAAGGGCGGGGCGGACCTACGAGCAGTACTTC
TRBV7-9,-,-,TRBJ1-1,CASSFTQGGTEAFF,TGTGCCAGCAGCTTCACACAGGGAGGGACTGAAGCTTTCTTT
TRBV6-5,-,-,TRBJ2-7,CASSYSVSYEQYF,TGTGCCAGCAGTTACTCTGTTTCCTACGAGCAGTACTTC
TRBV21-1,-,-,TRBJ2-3,CASSTLTGSSPDTQYF,TGTGCCAGCAGCACTCTGACCGGGTCAAGCCCAGATACGCAGTATTTT
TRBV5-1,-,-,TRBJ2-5,CASSRTPQETQYF,TGCGCCAGCAGCAGGACACCTCAAGAGACCCAGTACTTC
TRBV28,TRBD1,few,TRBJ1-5,CASSRGQVKTYSNQPQHF,TGTGCCAGCAGTCGCGGACAGGTCAAGACCTATAGCAATCAGCCCCAGCATTTT
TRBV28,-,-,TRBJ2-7,CASRRRRQAVEQYF,TGTGCCAGCAGACGAAGACGACAGGCAGTCGAGCAGTACTTC
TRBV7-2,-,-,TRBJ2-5,CASSLGMQETQYF,TGTGCCAGCAGCTTAGGCATGCAAGAGACCCAGTACTTC
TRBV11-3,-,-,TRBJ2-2,CASSRTAANTGELFF,TGTGCCAGCAGCCGGACCGCGGCGAACACCGGGGAGCTGTTTTTT
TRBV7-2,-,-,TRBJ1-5,CASSLRDPGPEGSNQPQHF,TGTGCCAGCAGCCTCCGGGACCCCGGGCCCGAAGGTAGCAATCAGCCCCAGCATTTT
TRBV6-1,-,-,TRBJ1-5,CASSVQGGRPQHF,TGTGCCAGCAGTGTCCAGGGTGGAAGGCCCCAGCATTTT
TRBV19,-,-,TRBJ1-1,CASSPPGETTEAFF,TGTGCCAGTAGTCCCCCCGGGGAGACCACTGAAGCTTTCTTT
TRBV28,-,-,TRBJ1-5,CASRVGGGIGQPQHF,TGTGCCAGCAGGGTAGGAGGGGGAATTGGGCAGCCCCAGCATTTT
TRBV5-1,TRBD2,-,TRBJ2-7,CASRPGTSGTYEQYF,TGCGCCAGCAGACCTGGGACTAGCGGAACCTACGAGCAGTACTTC
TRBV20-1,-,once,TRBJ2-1,CSASGGEQFF,TGCAGTGCTAGCGGAGGAGAGCAGTTCTTC
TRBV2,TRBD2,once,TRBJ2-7,CAGGTGGEYEQYF,TGTGCCGGGGGAACGGGAGGGGAGTACGAGCAGTACTTC
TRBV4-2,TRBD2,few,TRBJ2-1,CASSQDRASGYNEQFF,TGTGCCAGCAGCCAAGATCGGGCTAGCGGTTACAATGAGCAGTTCTTC
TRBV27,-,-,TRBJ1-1,CASTSPGRNTEAFF,TGTGCCAGCACCTCGCCAGGGAGGAACACTGAAGCTTTCTTT
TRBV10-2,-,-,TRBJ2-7,CASSESTPYEQYF,TGCGCCAGCAGTGAGTCGACACCCTACGAGCAGTACTTC
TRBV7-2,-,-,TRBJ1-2,CASSPGQGYTF,TGTGCCAGCAGCCCGGGACAAGGCTACACCTTC
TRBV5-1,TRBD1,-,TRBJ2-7,CASSLGGTGSDEQYF,TGCGCCAGCAGCTTGGGAGGGACAGGGTCAGACGAGCAGTACTTC
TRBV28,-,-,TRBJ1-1,CASSLLSGATEAFF,TGTGCCAGCAGTTTATTATCGGGGGCGACTGAAGCTTTCTTT
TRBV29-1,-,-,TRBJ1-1,CSVSVNTEAFF,TGCAGCGTATCGGTGAACACTGAAGCTTTCTTT